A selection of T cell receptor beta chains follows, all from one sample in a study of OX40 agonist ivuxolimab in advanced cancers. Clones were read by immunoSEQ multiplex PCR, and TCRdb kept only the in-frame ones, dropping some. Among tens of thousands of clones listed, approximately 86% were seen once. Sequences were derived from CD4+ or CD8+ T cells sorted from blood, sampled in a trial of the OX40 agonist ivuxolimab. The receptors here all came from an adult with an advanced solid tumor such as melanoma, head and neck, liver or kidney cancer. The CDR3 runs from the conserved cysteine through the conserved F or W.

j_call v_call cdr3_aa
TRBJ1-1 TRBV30 CAWRRWTEAFF
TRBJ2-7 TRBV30 CAWIRTGTYEQYF
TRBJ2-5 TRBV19 CASSMNIWDREETQYF
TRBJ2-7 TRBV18 CASSPLAGVMNEQYF
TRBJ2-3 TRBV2 CASSELQGADTQYF
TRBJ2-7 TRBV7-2 CASSLAGSDTYEQYF
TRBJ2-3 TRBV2 CASRRGQRTDTQYF
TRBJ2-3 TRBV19 CASSNSGLAGGPGTDTQYF
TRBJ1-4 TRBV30 CAWSSGSWGKLFF
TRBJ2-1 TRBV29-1 CSVAISDVYNEQFF
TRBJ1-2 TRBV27 CASSSQATYGYTF
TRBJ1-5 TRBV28 CASGVGGDSNQPQHF
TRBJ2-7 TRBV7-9 CASTDSRYEQYF
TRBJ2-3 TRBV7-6 CASSLEAVGRTDTQYF
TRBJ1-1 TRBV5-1 CASSSGTGRTEAFF
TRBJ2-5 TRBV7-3 CASSLMPSALETQYF
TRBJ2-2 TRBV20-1 CSARGSGELFF
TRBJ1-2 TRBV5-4 CASSVQGFSGYTF
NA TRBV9 CASSVDSHSYEQYF